The clone carrying this T cell receptor beta chain was found many times. The antigen is unknown. The data stem from a study of CD8 T cells in ankylosing spondylitis. Overall study results and limits: Among TCR beta sequences, a motif of several highly homologous variants appeared characteristic of ankylosing spondylitis blood.

The CDR3 has 16 amino acids. CDR1 and CDR2 from the germline V gene are SGDLS and YYNGEE. Trimming shortened V by 3 bases and J by 0 bases, and 12 bases separated the two germline ends. Via MiXCR, TCRdb re-called the 5' RACE reads, giving one row per CDR3 protein. Of tens of thousands of distinct CDR3 sequences listed, 2% to 3% are singletons. This TCR was recovered from a female donor with ankylosing spondylitis or in good health (not recorded which). J is TRBJ1-4 and V is TRBV9; D is perhaps TRBD1 (5 bases). Material: blood, either unsorted or a sorted T cell fraction (not recorded which). The CDR3 sequence is CASSETGVATNEKLFF. In DNA form, the CDR3 reads TGTGCCAGCAGCGAAACAGGCGTTGCAACTAATGAAAAACTGTTTTTT.